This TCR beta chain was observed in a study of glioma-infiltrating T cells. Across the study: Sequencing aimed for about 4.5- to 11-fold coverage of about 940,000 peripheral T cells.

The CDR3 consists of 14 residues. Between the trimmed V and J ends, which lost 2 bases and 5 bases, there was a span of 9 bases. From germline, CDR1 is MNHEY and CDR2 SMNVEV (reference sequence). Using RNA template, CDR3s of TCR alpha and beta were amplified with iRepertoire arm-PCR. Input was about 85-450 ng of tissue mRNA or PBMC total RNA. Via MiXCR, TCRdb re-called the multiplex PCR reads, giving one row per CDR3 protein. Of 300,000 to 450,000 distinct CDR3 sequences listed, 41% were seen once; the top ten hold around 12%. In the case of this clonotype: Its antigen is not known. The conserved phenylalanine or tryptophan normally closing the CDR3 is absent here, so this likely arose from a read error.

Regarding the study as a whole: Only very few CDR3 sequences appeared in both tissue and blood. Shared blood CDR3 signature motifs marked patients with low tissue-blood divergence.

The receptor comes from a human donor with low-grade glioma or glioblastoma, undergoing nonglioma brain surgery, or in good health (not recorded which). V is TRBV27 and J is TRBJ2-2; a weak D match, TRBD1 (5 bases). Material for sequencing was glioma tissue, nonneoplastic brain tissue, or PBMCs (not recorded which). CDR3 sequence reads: CASSLGQGTGELFL. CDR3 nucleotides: TGTGCCAGCAGTTTAGGGCAGGGTACCGGGGAGCTGTTTCTT.